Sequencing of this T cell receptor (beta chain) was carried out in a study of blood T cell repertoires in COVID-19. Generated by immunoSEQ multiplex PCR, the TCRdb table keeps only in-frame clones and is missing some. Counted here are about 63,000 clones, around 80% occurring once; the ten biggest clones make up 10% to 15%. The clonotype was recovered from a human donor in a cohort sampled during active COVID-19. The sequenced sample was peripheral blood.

The CDR3: CAKTTGAAGELFF. The DNA of the CDR3 is TGTGCCAAGACGACTGGAGCCGCCGGGGAGCTGTTTTTT. This sequence joins TRBV7-3 and TRBJ2-2; D ambiguous. This CDR3 region has 13 residues. CDR1 and CDR2 (germline): SGHTA, FQGTGA. V was trimmed by 10 bases and J by 6 bases, leaving 15 bases between them.